This T cell receptor beta chain was identified during a study of shared clonotypes between healthy human individuals. Samples underwent the assay at deep level. Profiling relied on immunoSEQ multiplex PCR, and the TCRdb table lists in-frame clones only, not all of them. The table records over 95,000 clones, around 68% of them present only once. Study conclusions and caveats: Generally, naive subsets came out with larger estimated richness than memory subsets.

CD8 memory was a combination of CD45RO+ cells and CCR7-negative CD45RA+ TemRA cells. Germline CDR1 is MNHEY and CDR2 is SVGAGI. The CDR3 has 16 residues. Trimming took 2 bases from V and 6 from J; bases not matched to a gene: 5. A remark on this clone: Its matching antigen is unknown.

Sequenced input: memory CD8+ T cells sorted from blood. Subset defined: CD45RO+ cells pooled with CCR7-negative TemRA cells. The receptor was isolated from a woman in her thirties in good health. The chain uses TRBV6-5 and TRBJ2-1, with 12 nucleotides matching TRBD1. CDR3 in DNA: TGTGCCAGCAGTTACCGAGGGACAGGGGGCCGCAATGAGCAGTTCTTC. This gives the protein CASSYRGTGGRNEQFF.